The text below deals with one T cell receptor beta chain. The CDR3 runs to 19 residues. With V trimmed by 4 bases and J by 4 bases, 21 bases remained unmatched. Germline CDR1 and CDR2: KGHDR and SFDVKD. Produced via immunoSEQ multiplex PCR; TCRdb's table is partial and in-frame only. This sample has more than 300,000 clones, with more than 75% found just once. The data originate from a study of blood T cell repertoires in COVID-19. At the level of the study: Sources were T cells, B-cell-depleted T cells, or PBMCs; the material itself was cDNA or gDNA.

The TCR comes from a woman aged 18-29 years who had recovered from COVID-19. The J gene is TRBJ2-7, the V gene TRBV24-1; 7 nucleotides match TRBD2. The specimen sequenced was PBMCs or T cells enriched from blood (not recorded which). The CDR3 here is CATSEGTGGLPMNGYEQYF. The DNA for the CDR3 is TGTGCCACCAGTGAGGGGACCGGGGGGTTACCCATGAATGGTTACGAGCAGTACTTC.